This T cell receptor beta chain was identified during a study of monozygotic twins with cystic fibrosis. The study, taken as a whole, reports: Co-twins had the most similar V usage for 13 of 16 pairs, J for 8.

The CDR3 spans 14 residues. The germline V gene encodes CDR1 SGHNT and CDR2 YENEEA. Trimming cost V 5 bases and J 1 base, with 12 bases left between them. Remarks on this clone: Its cognate antigen is unknown.

Profiled with immunoSEQ multiplex PCR; TCRdb holds only in-frame clones, not every one. In the table there are 20,000 to 25,000 clones, about 97% of which are singletons. Specimen: blood. The chain couples TRBV11-3 to TRBJ2-7, with D possibly TRBD1 on 5 matching bases. This sequence originates from a girl between 10 and 17 years old with cystic fibrosis. This CDR3 is CASSPPGKSYEQYF. Here the CDR3 DNA reads TGTGCCAGCAGCCCCCCAGGGAAATCCTACGAGCAGTACTTC.